This record looks at one T cell receptor (beta chain) sequence and its context. Its antigen is as yet unknown. The record originates from a study of T cell repertoires in cytomegalovirus infection. Turning to the study itself: The public TCR beta signatures pointed to both CMV infection and matching HLA type.

General study results and limits: The ex vivo response was dominated by HLA-C-restricted CMV-specific TCR beta clonotypes.

The CDR3 is 15 amino acids. Germline CDR1 and CDR2: SGHNT and YYREEE (reference sequence). Trimming took 0 bases from V and 7 from J, leaving 14 bases between them. TCRdb used MiXCR to reprocess the reads, holding one entry per CDR3 protein. The sample records about 150,000 distinct CDR3 sequences, around a quarter being singletons. This rearrangement joins TRBV5-4 to TRBJ2-1; maybe TRBD2 (7 bases). The receptor comes from a human donor in good health (CMV status not recorded). Some clones in this sample may be carry-over from other donors' samples. Sequenced: PBMCs. CDR3 region: CASSLVGGAGNEQFF. CDR3 DNA: TGTGCCAGCAGCTTGGTAGGGGGGGCGGGGAATGAGCAGTTCTTC.